The TCR beta chain under discussion was sequenced for a study of T cells in Graves' hyperthyroidism and ophthalmopathy. Study-wide background: The authors collected peripheral blood at initial diagnosis, before any treatment.

When ophthalmopathy did not progress within 18 months, Graves' hyperthyroidism was considered stable. Germline-derived CDR1 and CDR2 are MNHNS and SASEGT. The ends were cut back, 10 bases at V and 3 bases at J, with 10 bases in the middle. CDR3 length: 12 amino acids. Study-wide results and limits: Blood held most thyroid clonotypes expanded above 0.001 frequency.

Amplification yielded TCR beta CDR3 regions, with RNA transcripts as the source. RT-PCR in the first round (using the HTBI primer set) targeted the TCR CDR3. TCRdb analysed the multiplex PCR reads with MiXCR anew, one entry per CDR3 protein. The table includes some 500,000 distinct CDR3 sequences, about 15% detected once. A few counts support this clonotype. Its antigen is still unknown. The chain employs TRBV6-1 and TRBJ2-1; no reliable D call. The sample was blood. The sequence was obtained from a woman aged 18-29 years with Graves' hyperthyroidism. CDR3: CATPRDYNEQFF. As DNA, the CDR3 is TGTGCCACCCCCCGAGACTACAATGAGCAGTTCTTC.